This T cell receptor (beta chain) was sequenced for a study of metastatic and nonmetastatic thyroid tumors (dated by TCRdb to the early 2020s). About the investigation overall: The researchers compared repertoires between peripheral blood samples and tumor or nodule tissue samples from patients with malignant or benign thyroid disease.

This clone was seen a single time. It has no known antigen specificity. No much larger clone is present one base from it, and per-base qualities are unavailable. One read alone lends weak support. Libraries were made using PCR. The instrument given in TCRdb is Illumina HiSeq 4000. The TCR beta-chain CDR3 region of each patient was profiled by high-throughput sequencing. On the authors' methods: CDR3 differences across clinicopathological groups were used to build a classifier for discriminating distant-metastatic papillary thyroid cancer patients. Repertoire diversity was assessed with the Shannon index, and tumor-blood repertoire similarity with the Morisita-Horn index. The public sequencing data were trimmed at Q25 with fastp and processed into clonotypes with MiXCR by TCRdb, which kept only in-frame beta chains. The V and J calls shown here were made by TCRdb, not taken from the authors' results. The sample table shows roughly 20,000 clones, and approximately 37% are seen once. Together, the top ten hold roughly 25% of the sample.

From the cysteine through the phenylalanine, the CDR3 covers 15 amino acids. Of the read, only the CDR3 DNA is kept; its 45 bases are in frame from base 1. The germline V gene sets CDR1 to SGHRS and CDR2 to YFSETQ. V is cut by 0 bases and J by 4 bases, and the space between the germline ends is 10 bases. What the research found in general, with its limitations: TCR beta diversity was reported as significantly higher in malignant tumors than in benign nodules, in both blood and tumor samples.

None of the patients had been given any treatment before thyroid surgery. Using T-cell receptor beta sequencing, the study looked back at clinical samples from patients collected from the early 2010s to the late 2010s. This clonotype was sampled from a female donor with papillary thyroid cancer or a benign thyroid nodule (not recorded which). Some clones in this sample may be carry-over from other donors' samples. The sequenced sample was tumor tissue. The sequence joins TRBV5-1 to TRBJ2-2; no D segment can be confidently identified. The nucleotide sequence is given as TGCGCCAGCAGCTTGGTGTCAGGAACCACCGGGGAGCTGTTTTTT. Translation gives CASSLVSGTTGELFF.